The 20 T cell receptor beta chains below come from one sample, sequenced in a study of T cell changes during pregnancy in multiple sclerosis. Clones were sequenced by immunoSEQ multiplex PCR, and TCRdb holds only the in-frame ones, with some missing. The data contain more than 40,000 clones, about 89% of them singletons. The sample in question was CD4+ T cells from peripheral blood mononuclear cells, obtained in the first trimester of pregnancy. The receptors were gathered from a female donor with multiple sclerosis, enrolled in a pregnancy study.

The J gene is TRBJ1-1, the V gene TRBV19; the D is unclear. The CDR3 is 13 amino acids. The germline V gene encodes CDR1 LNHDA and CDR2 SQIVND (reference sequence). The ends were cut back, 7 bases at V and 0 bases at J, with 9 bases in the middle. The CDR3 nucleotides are TGTGCCAGTACCTTCGAGTTGAACACTGAAGCTTTCTTT. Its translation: CASTFELNTEAFF.

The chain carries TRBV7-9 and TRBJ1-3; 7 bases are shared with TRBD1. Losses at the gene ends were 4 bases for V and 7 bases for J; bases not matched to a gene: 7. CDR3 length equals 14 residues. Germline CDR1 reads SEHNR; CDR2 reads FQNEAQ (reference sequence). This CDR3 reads CASSSGGSVNTIYF. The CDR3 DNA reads TGTGCCAGCAGCTCAGGGGGGTCCGTGAACACCATATATTTT. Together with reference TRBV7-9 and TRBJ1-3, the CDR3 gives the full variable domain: DTGVSQNPRHKITKRGQNVTFRCDPISEHNRLYWYRQTLGQGPEFLTYFQNEAQLEKSRLLSDRFSAERPKGSFSTLEIQRTEQGDSAMYLCASSSGGSVNTIYFGEGSWLTVV.

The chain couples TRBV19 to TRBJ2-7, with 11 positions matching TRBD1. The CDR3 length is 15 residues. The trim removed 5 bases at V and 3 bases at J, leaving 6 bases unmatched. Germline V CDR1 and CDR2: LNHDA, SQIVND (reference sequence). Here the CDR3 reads CASSSSGTGGYEQYF. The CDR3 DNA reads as TGTGCCAGTAGTTCCTCCGGGACAGGGGGCTACGAGCAGTACTTC. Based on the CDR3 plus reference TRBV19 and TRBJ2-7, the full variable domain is DGGITQSPKYLFRKEGQNVTLSCEQNLNHDAMYWYRQDPGQGLRLIYYSQIVNDFQKGDIAEGYSVSREKKESFPLTVTSAQKNPTAFYLCASSSSGTGGYEQYFGPGTRLTVT.

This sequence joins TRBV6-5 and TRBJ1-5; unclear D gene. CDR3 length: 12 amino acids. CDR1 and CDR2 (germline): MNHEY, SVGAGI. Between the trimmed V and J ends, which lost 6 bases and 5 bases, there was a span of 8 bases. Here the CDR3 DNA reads TGTGCCAGCAGCCCACGGGATCAGCCCCAGCATTTT. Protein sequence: CASSPRDQPQHF.

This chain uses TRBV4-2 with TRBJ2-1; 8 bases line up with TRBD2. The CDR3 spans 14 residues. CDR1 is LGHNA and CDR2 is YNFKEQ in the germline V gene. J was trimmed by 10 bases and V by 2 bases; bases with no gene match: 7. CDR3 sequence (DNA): TGTGCCAGCAGCCAACTCGGGACTAGTAAGGAGCAGTTCTTC. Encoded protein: CASSQLGTSKEQFF.

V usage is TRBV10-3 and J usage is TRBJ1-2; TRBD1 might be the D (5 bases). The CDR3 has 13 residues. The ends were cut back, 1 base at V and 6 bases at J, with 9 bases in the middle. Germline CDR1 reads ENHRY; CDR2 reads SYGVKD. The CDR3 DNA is TGTGCCATCAGTGAGTTACAGGTTCATGGCTACACCTTC. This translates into CAISELQVHGYTF.

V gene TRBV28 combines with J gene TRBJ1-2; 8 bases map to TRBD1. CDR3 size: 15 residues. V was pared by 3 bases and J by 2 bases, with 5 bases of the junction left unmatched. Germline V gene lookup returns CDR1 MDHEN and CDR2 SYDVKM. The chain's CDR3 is CASSFVGQGNYGYTF. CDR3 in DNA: TGTGCCAGCAGTTTCGTTGGACAGGGAAACTATGGCTACACCTTC.

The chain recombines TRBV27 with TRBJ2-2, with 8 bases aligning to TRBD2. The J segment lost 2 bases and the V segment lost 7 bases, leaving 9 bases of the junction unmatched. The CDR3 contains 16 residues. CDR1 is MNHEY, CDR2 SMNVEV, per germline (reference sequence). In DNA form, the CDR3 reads TGTGCCAGCACTTTGGCGGGAGGACCTAACACCGGGGAGCTGTTTTTT. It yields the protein CASTLAGGPNTGELFF.

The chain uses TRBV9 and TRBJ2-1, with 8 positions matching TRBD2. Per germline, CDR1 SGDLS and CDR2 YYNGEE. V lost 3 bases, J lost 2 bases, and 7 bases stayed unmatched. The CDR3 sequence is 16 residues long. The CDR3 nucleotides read TGTGCCAGCAGCGCAACCACTAGCGGACCCTACAATGAGCAGTTCTTC. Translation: CASSATTSGPYNEQFF.

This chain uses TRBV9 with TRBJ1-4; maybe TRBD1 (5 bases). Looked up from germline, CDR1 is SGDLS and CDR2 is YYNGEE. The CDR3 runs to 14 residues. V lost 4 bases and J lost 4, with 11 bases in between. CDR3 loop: CASSKRQGNEKLFF. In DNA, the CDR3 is TGTGCCAGCAGCAAACGTCAGGGTAATGAAAAACTGTTTTTT.

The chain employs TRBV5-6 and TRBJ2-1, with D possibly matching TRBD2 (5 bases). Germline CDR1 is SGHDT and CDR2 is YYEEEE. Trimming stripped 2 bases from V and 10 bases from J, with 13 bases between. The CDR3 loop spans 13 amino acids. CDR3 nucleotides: TGTGCCAGCAGCTTAGGCGCCGAGGGAGAGCAGTTCTTC. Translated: CASSLGAEGEQFF.

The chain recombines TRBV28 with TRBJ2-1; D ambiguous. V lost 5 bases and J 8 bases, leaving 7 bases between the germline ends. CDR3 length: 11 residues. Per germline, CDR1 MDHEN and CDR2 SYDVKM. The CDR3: CASSHVHEQFF. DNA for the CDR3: TGTGCCAGCAGTCATGTTCATGAGCAGTTCTTC.

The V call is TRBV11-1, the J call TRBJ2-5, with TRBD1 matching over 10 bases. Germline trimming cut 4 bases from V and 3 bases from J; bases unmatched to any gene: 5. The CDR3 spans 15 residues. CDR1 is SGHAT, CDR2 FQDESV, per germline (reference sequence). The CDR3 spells CASSYAGTGEETQYF. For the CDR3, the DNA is TGTGCCAGCAGCTATGCGGGGACAGGGGAAGAGACCCAGTACTTC.

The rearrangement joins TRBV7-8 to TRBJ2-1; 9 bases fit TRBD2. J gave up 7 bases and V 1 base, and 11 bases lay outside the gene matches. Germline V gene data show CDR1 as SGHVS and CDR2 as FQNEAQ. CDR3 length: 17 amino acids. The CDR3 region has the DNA TGTGCCAGCAGCTTAGAGTGCCTAGCGGGAAATGGAAATGAGCAGTTCTTC. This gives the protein CASSLECLAGNGNEQFF. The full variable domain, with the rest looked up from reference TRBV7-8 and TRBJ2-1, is GAGVSQSPRYKVAKRGQDVALRCDPISGHVSLFWYQQALGQGPEFLTYFQNEAQLDKSGLPSDRFFAERPEGSVSTLKIQRTQQEDSAVYLCASSLECLAGNGNEQFFGPGTRLTVL.

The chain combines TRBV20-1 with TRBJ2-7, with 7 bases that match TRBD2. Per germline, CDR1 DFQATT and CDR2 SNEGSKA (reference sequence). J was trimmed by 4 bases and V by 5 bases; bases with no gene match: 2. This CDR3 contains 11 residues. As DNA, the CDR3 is TGCAGTGCTCCACTAGCGTACGAGCAGTACTTC. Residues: CSAPLAYEQYF.

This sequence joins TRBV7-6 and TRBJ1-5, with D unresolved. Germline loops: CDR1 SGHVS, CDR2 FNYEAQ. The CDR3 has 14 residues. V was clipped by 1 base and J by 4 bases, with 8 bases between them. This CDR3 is CASSLGYGNQPQHF. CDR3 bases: TGTGCCAGCAGCTTAGGTTACGGTAATCAGCCCCAGCATTTT.

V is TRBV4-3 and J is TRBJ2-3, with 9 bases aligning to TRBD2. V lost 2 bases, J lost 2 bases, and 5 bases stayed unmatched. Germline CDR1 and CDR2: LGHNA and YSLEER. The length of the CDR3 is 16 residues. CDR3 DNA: TGCGCCAGCAGCCAATTACGACTAGCGGCCACAGATACGCAGTATTTT. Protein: CASSQLRLAATDTQYF.

CDR3 region: CSVEDPGNEQYF. CDR3 nucleotide sequence: TGCAGCGTTGAAGATCCGGGGAACGAGCAGTACTTC. The rearrangement uses TRBV29-1 and TRBJ2-7; a possible D gene is TRBD2 (5 bases). Trimming removed 0 bases at V and 5 bases at J, with 8 bases between. Germline CDR1 is SQVTM and CDR2 is ANQGSEA. CDR3 size: 12 residues.

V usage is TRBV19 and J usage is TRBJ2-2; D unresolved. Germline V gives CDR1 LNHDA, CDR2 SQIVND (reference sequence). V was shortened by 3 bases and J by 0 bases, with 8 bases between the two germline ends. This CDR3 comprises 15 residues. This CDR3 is CASSIGRTNTGELFF. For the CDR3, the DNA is TGTGCCAGTAGTATCGGCAGGACGAACACCGGGGAGCTGTTTTTT. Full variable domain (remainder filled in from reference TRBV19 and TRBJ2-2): DGGITQSPKYLFRKEGQNVTLSCEQNLNHDAMYWYRQDPGQGLRLIYYSQIVNDFQKGDIAEGYSVSREKKESFPLTVTSAQKNPTAFYLCASSIGRTNTGELFFGEGSRLTVL.

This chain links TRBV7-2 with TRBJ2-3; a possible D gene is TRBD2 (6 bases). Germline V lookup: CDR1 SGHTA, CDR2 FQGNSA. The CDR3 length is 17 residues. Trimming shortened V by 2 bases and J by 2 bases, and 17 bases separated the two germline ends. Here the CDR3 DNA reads TGTGCCAGCAGCTTAACTTTTCGCGGGATAACCACAGATACGCAGTATTTT. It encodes CASSLTFRGITTDTQYF. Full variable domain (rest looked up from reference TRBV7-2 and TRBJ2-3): GAGVSQSPSNKVTEKGKDVELRCDPISGHTALYWYRQSLGQGLEFLIYFQGNSAPDKSGLPSDRFSAERTGGSVSTLTIQRTQQEDSAVYLCASSLTFRGITTDTQYFGPGTRLTVL.